This T cell receptor (beta chain) was found in a study of technical replicates of blood from a handful of donors. This clone was recorded once. Data came from immunoSEQ multiplex PCR; TCRdb stores just in-frame clones and leaves some out. The sample has roughly 14,000 clones, roughly 83% seen once. CDR3 length: 14 residues. V was cut by 1 base and J by 5 bases, with 11 bases left in between. Germline CDR1 reads SGHVS; CDR2 reads FQNEAQ. Sequencing was carried out using PBMCs. This clonotype originated in a human donor in good health. The chain couples TRBV7-8 to TRBJ1-1, with D unclear. In nucleotides, the CDR3 is TGTGCCAGCAGCTTAGGTTCTCCTGAGACTGAAGCTTTCTTT. Residues: CASSLGSPETEAFF.